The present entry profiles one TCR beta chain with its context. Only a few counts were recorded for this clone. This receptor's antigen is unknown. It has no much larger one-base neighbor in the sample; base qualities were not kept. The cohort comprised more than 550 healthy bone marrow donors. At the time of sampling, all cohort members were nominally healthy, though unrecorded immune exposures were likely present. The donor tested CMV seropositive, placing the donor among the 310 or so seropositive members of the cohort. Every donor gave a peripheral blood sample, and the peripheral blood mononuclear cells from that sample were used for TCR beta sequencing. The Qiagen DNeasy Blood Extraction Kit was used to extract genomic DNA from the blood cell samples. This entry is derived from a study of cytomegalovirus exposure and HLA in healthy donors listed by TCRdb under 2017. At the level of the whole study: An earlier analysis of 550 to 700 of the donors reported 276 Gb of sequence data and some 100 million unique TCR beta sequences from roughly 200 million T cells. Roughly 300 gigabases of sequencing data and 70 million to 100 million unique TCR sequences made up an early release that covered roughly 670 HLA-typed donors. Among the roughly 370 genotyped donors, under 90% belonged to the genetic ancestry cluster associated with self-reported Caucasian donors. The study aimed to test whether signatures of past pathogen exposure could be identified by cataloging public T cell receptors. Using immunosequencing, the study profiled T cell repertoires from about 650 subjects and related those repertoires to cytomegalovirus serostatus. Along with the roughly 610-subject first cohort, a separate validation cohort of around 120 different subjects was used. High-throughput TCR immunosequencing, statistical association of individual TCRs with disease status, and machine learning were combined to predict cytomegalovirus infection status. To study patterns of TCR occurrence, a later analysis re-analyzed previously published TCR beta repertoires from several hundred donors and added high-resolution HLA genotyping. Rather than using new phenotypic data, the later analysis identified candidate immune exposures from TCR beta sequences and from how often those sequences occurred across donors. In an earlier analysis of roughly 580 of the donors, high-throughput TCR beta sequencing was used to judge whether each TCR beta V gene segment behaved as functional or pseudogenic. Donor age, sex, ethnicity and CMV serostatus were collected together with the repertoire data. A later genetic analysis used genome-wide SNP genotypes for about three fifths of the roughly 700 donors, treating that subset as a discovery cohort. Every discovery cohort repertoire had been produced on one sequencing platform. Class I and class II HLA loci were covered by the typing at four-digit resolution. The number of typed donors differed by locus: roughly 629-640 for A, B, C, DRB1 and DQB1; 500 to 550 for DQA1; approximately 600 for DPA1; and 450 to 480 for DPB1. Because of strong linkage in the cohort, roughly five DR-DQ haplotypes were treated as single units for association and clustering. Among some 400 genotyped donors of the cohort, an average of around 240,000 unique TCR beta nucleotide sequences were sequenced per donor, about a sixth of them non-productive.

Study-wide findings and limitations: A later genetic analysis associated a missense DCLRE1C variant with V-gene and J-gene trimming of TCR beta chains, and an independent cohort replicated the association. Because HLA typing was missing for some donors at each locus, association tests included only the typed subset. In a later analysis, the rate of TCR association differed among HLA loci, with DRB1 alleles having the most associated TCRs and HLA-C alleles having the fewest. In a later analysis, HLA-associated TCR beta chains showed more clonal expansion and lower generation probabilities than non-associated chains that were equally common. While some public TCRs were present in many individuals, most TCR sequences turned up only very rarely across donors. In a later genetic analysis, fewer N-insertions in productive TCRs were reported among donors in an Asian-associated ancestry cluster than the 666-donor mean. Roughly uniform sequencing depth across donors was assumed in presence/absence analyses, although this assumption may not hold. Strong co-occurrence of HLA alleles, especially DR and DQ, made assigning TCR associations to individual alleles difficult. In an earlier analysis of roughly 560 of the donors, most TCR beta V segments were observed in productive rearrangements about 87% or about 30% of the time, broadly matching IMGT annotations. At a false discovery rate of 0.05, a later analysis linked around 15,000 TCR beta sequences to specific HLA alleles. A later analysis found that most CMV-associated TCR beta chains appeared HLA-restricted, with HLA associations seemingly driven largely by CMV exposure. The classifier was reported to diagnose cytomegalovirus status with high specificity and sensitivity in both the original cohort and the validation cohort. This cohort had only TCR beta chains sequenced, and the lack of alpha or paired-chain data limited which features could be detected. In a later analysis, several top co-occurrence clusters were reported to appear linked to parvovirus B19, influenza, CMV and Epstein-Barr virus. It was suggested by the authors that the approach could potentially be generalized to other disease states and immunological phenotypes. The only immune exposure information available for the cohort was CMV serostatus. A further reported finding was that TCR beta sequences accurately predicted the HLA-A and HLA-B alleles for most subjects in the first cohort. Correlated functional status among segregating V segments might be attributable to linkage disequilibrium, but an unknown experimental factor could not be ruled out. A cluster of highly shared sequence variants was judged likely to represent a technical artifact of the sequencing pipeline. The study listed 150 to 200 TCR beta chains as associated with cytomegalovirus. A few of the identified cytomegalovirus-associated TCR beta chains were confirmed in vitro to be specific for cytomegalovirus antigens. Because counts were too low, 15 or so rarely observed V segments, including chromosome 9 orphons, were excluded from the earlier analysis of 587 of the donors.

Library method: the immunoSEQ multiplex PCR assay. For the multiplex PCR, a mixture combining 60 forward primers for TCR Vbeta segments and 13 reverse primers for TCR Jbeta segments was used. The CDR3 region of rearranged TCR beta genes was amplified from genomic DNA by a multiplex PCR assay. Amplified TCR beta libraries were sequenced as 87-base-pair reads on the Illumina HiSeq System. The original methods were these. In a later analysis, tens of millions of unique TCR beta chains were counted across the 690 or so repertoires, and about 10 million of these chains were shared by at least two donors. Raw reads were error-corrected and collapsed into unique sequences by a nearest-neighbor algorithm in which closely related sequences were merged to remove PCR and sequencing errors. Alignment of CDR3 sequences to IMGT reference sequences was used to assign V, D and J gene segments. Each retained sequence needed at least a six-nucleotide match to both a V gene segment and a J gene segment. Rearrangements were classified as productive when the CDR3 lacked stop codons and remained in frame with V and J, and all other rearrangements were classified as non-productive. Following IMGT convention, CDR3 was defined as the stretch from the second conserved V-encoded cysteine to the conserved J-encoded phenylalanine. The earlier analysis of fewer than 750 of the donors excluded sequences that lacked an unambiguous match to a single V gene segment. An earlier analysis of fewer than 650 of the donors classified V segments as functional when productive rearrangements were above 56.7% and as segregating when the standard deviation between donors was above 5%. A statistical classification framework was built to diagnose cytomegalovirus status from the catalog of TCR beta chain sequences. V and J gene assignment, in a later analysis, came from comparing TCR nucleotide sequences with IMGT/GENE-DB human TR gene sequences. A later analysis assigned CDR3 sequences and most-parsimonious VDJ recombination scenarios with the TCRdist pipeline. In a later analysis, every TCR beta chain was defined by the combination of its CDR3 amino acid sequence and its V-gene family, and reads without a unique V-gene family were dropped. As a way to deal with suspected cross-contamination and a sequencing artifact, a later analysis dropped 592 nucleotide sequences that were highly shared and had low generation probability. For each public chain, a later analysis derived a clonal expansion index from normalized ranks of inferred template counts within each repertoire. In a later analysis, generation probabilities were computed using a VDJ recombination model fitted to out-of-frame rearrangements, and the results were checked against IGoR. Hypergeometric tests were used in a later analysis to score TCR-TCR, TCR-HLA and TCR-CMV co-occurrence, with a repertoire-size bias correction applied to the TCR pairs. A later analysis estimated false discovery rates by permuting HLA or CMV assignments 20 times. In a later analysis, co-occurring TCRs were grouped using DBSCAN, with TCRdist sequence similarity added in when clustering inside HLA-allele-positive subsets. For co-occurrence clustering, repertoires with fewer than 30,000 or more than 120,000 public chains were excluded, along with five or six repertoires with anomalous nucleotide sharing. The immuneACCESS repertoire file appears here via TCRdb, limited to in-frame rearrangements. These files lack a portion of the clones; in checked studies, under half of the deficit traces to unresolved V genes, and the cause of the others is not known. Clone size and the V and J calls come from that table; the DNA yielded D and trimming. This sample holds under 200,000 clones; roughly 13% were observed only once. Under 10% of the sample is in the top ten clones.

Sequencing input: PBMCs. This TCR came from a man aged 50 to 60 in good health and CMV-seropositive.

At the DNA level, the sequence is TGTGCCAGCAGCTCGGGACAGGGGTACACTGAAGCTTTCTTT. Its protein reads: CASSSGQGYTEAFF. The V and J genes are TRBV5-6 and TRBJ1-1, with 10 bases aligning to TRBD1. V and J are trimmed by 3 bases and 3 bases, and the gene matches miss 2 bases of the junction. Per the germline V gene, SGHDT is the CDR1 and YYEEEE is the CDR2. The CDR3 starts with the cysteine, ends with the phenylalanine, and has 14 residues. Only the CDR3 portion is preserved as DNA: 42 bases, with reading frame beginning at the first base.